Listed below are T cell receptor beta chains from one sample, sequenced in a study of shared clonotypes between healthy human individuals. Sequencing was performed with immunoSEQ multiplex PCR; in TCRdb, only in-frame clones are kept and a portion is missing. The sample includes 2,500,000 or so clones, roughly nine tenths of them seen just once. Source material: naive CD4+ T cells sorted from blood. These receptors were collected from a man younger than 30 in good health. CDR3s include the opening cysteine and the closing phenylalanine or tryptophan. The D gene is left open where the match is weak. Not every row has a clone size; where given, it reads once, few, many or a size class.

TRBD2	TRBV4-1	TRBJ2-2	-	CASSQERSGIGARELFF	TGCGCCAGCAGCCAAGAGCGGAGCGGGATCGGGGCCAGGGAGCTGTTTTTT
TRBD1	TRBV19	TRBJ1-2	-	CASSTETGKLNYGYTF	TGTGCCAGTAGTACAGAGACAGGGAAGTTGAACTATGGCTACACCTTC
-	TRBV7-2	TRBJ2-7	-	CASSPAERAREQYF	TGTGCCAGCAGCCCAGCAGAGCGGGCTCGCGAGCAGTACTTC
-	TRBV19	TRBJ1-4	-	CASSIQASRNEKLFF	TGTGCCAGTAGTATACAAGCATCTCGTAATGAAAAACTGTTTTTT
-	TRBV7-9	TRBJ2-5	few	CASSYQETQYF	TGTGCCAGCAGCTACCAAGAGACCCAGTACTTC
TRBD1	TRBV25-1	TRBJ2-1	-	CASRAEGQGTYNEQFF	TGTGCCAGCAGAGCCGAGGGACAGGGGACCTACAATGAGCAGTTCTTC
TRBD1	TRBV9	TRBJ1-4	-	CASSPRTGRGLGEKLFF	TGTGCCAGCAGCCCACGGACAGGGAGAGGGTTAGGGGAAAAACTGTTTTTT
-	TRBV28	TRBJ2-1	-	CASSSPGVFYNEQFF	TGTGCCAGCAGTTCACCGGGGGTTTTCTACAATGAGCAGTTCTTC
-	TRBV19	TRBJ1-1	-	CASSIADGPNTEAFF	TGTGCCAGTAGTATTGCCGACGGACCGAACACTGAAGCTTTCTTT
-	TRBV7-9	TRBJ1-3	-	CASSLGGAALGNTIYF	TGTGCCAGCAGCTTAGGGGGCGCAGCCTTAGGAAACACCATATATTTT
TRBD1	TRBV10-1	TRBJ2-5	-	CASSGQGRETQYF	TGCGCCAGCAGTGGACAGGGTCGGGAGACCCAGTACTTC
-	TRBV6-6	TRBJ2-7	-	CASSYSPAEVSYEQYF	TGTGCCAGCAGTTACTCACCGGCGGAGGTCTCCTACGAGCAGTACTTC
TRBD1	TRBV9	TRBJ1-6	-	CASSINWRDSRNSPLHF	TGTGCCAGCAGCATAAACTGGAGGGACAGTCGGAATTCACCCCTCCACTTT
TRBD2	TRBV11-2	TRBJ2-1	-	CASSRLAGGINEQFF	TGTGCCAGCAGCCGGCTAGCGGGGGGTATCAATGAGCAGTTCTTC
TRBD2	TRBV5-4	TRBJ2-7	-	CALTQAGGKAEQYF	TGTGCCTTGACGCAAGCGGGAGGTAAAGCGGAGCAGTACTTC
-	TRBV6-6	TRBJ1-1	-	CASSQDRPNTEAFF	TGTGCCAGCAGCCAGGACAGACCGAACACTGAAGCTTTCTTT
-	TRBV10-2	TRBJ1-2	-	CASSDPTGGSTF	TGCGCCAGCAGTGATCCCACAGGTGGGTCCACCTTC
-	TRBV6-5	TRBJ1-5	-	CASKPSGAGQPQHF	TGTGCCAGCAAACCCTCCGGGGCGGGACAGCCCCAGCATTTT
TRBD1	TRBV30	TRBJ1-4	few	CAWSATDREFGKLFF	TGTGCCTGGAGTGCGACCGACAGGGAGTTCGGAAAACTGTTTTTT
-	TRBV28	TRBJ2-2	once	CASSLSGTGELFF	TGTGCCAGCAGTTTAAGCGGCACCGGGGAGCTGTTTTTT
-	TRBV7-2	TRBJ2-3	-	CASSLVMGGQYF	TGTGCCAGCAGCTTAGTTATGGGGGGGCAGTATTTT
TRBD1	TRBV7-9	TRBJ2-7	-	CASSFRDRDVHEQYF	TGTGCCAGCAGCTTCCGGGACAGGGACGTCCACGAGCAGTACTTC